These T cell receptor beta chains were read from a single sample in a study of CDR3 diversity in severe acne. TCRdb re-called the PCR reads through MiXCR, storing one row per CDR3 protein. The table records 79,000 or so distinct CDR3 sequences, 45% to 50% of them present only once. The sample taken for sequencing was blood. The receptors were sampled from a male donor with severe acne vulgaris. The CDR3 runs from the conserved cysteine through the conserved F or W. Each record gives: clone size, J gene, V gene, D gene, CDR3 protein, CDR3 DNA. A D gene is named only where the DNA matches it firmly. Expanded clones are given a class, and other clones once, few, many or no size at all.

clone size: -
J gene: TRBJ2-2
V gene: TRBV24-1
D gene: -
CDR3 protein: CATSDPYTSSKNTGELFF
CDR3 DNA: TGTGCCACCAGTGACCCTTACACCAGCTCTAAGAACACCGGGGAGCTGTTTTTT

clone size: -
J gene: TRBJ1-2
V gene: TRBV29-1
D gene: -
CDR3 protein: CSVVFLNYGYTF
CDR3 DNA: TGCAGCGTTGTATTCCTGAACTATGGCTACACCTTC

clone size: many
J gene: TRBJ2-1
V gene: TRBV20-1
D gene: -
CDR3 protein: CSAFGTGSYNEQFF
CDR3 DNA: TGCAGTGCCTTCGGTACGGGCTCCTACAATGAGCAGTTCTTC

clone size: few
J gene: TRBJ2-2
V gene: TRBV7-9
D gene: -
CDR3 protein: CASSPRGGANTGELFF
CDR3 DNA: TGTGCCAGCAGCCCCCGTGGGGGCGCGAACACCGGGGAGCTGTTTTTT

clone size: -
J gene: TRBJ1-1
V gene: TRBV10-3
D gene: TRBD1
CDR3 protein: CAIRTGGSTEAFF
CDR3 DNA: TGTGCCATCAGAACAGGGGGCAGCACTGAAGCTTTCTTT

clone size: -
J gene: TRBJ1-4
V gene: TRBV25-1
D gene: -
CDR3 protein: CASSARDTNGASMTNEKLSF
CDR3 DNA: TGTGCCAGCAGTGCCCGGGACACCAATGGAGCGTCCATGACTAATGAAAAACTGTCTTTT

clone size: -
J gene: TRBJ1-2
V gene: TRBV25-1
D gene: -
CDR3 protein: CASRQGKDVGYTF
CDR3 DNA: TGTGCCAGCAGGCAGGGGAAGGACGTTGGCTACACCTTC

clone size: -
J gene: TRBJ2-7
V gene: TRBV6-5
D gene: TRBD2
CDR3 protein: CASSEVRTSGTHYEQYF
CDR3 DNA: TGTGCCAGCAGTGAAGTGCGGACTAGCGGGACCCACTACGAGCAGTACTTC

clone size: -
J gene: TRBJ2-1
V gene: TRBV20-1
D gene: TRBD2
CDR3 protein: CSAGLAGGRTYNEQFF
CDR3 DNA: TGCAGTGCGGGATTAGCGGGAGGGCGCACCTACAATGAGCAGTTCTTC

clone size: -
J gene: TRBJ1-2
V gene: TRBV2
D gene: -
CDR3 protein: CASSEARGAYTF
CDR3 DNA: TGTGCCAGCAGTGAAGCGCGTGGGGCATACACCTTC

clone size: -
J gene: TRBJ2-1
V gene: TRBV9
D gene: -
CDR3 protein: CASSVEANDEQFF
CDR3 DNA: TGTGCCAGCAGCGTAGAAGCCAACGATGAGCAGTTCTTC

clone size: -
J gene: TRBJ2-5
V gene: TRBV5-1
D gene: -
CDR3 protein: CASGKGDLETQYF
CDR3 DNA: TGTGCCAGCGGAAAAGGGGATCTGGAGACCCAGTACTTC

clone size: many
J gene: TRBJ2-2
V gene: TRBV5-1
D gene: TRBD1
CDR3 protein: CASSRDGQGGTGELFF
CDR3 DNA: TGCGCCAGCAGCCGCGACGGACAGGGGGGAACCGGGGAGCTGTTTTTT

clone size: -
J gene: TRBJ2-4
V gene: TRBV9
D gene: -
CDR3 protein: CASSVSSVIQYF
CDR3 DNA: TGTGCCAGCAGCGTCAGTAGTGTAATTCAGTACTTC

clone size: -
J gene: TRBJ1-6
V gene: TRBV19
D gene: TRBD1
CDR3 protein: CASSQTGSESPLHF
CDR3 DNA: TGTGCCAGTAGTCAGACAGGGTCTGAATCACCCCTACACTTT

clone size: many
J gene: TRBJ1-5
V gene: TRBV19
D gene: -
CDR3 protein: CASCGESDQPQHF
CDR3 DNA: TGTGCCAGTTGTGGGGAATCCGATCAGCCCCAGCATTTT

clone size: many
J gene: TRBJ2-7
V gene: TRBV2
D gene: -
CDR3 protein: CASSESVGQYF
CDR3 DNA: TGTGCCAGCAGTGAAAGCGTAGGGCAGTACTTC

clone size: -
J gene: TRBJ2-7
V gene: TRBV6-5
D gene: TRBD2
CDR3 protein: CASSKGLAGLYEQYF
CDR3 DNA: TGTGCCAGCAGTAAGGGACTAGCGGGGTTGTACGAGCAGTACTTC

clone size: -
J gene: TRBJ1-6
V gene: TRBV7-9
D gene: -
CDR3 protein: CASSQEPGRNSPLHF
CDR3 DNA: TGTGCCAGCAGTCAAGAACCGGGGAGAAATTCACCCCTCCACTTT

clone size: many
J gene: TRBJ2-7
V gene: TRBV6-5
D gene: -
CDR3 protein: CASVPGAGSYEQYF
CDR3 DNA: TGTGCCAGCGTCCCGGGCGCTGGATCCTACGAGCAGTACTTC

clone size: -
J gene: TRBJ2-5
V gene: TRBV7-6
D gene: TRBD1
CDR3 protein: CASRTGQEAQYF
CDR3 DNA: TGTGCCAGCCGGACAGGCCAAGAAGCCCAGTACTTC

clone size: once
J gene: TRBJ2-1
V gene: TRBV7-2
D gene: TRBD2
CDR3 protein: CASSPRGLAGGGEKFF
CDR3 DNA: TGTGCCAGCAGCCCACGGGGACTAGCGGGAGGGGGTGAGAAGTTCTTC